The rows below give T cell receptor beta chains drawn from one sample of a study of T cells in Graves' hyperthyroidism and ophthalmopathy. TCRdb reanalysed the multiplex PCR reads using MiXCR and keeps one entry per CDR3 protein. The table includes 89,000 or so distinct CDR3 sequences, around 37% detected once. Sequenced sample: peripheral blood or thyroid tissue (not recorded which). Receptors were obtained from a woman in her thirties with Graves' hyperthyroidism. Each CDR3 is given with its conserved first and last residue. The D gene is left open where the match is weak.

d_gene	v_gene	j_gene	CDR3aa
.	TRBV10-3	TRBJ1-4	CAISESGYQRDKLFF
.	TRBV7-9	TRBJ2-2	CASSLGYGALFF
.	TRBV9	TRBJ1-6	CASSPSGSYNSPLHF
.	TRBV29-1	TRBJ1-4	CSLDGLHEKLFF
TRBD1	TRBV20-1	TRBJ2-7	CSARDSGQGTYEQYF
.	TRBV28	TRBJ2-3	CASSSAGLSTDTQYF
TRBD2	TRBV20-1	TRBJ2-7	CSASPFSGTREQYF
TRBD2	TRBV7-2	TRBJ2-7	CASSQQAGESYEQYF
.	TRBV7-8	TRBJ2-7	CASRLGPGPAVYEQYF
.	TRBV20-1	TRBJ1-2	CSAHTFNYGYTF